This passage covers 15 T cell receptor beta chains from one sample sequenced in a study of blood T cells in healthy people across ages. The use of a sample-barcoded 5' primer and a J-beta primer mix characterized a second PCR of about 6 to 11 cycles. From the 5' RACE reads, TCRdb called clonotypes with MiXCR, one entry per CDR3 protein. Here the sample spans around 1,100,000 distinct CDR3 sequences, more than 30% being singletons. Sequencing input: blood. The receptors shown here come from a young man in good health.

The gene calls are TRBV7-2 and TRBJ1-5; D gene unclear. V dropped 0 bases and J dropped 2 bases, with 5 bases sitting between them. The CDR3 covers 14 residues. Germline V CDR1 and CDR2: SGHTA, FQGNSA. The CDR3 sequence is CASSLAPRNQPQHF. The CDR3 coding sequence is TGTGCCAGCAGCTTAGCGCCGCGCAATCAGCCCCAGCATTTT.

As concerns this clonotype: One end of the junction fails to match germline, which may point to a read error. The gene calls are TRBV5-1 and TRBJ1-2; D is ambiguous. Germline loops: CDR1 SGHRS, CDR2 YFSETQ. The CDR3 spans 13 residues. The CDR3 coding sequence is TGCGCCGGCAGCTTGGATGGTGGATATGGCTACACCTTC. It yields the protein CAGSLDGGYGYTF. Supplemented by reference TRBV5-1 and TRBJ1-2, the full variable domain reads KAGVTQTPRYLIKTRGQQVTLSCSPISGHRSVSWYQQTPGQGLQFLFEYFSETQRNKGNFPGRFSGRQFSNSRSEMNVSTLELGDSALYLCAGSLDGGYGYTFGSGTRLTVV.

The rearrangement links TRBV7-3 to TRBJ2-7; 7 bases line up with TRBD2. This CDR3 comprises 15 residues. Germline CDR1 reads SGHTA; CDR2 reads FQGTGA. V dropped 2 bases and J dropped 7; count of bases not matched to a gene: 11. CDR3 nucleotide sequence: TGTGCCAGCAGCTTACAGCGGGACTATAGGAATGAGCAGTACTTC. Amino acid sequence: CASSLQRDYRNEQYF.

The table lists this clonotype with a few counts. In DNA form, the CDR3 reads TGCAGTGCTAGTGCAGATAGCAATCAGCCCCAGCATTTT. It translates to CSASADSNQPQHF. The J gene is TRBJ1-5, the V gene TRBV20-1; the D is unclear. With 3 bases removed from V and 0 bases from J, the gap between germline ends came to 6 bases. The CDR3 spans 13 residues. Germline V CDR1 and CDR2: DFQATT, SNEGSKA (reference sequence).

This clonotype was seen more than once but under ten times. The chain recombines TRBV18 with TRBJ2-7; TRBD1 matches at 9 bases. V gave up 1 base and J gave up 3 bases; unmatched junction bases: 7. This CDR3 spans 16 amino acids. Germline V lookup: CDR1 KGHSH, CDR2 LQKENI. DNA for the CDR3: TGTGCCAGCTCACCACTAACCGCGGACAGGGGCTACGAGCAGTACTTC. Translating it yields CASSPLTADRGYEQYF.

This clonotype was found a few times. The chain carries TRBV20-1 and TRBJ1-5, with unresolved D. V lost 6 bases and J 0 bases, leaving 6 bases between the germline ends. The germline V gene encodes CDR1 DFQATT and CDR2 SNEGSKA (reference sequence). The CDR3 loop spans 12 amino acids. DNA of the CDR3: TGCAGTGCAAAGGATAGCAATCAGCCCCAGCATTTT. The encoded protein is CSAKDSNQPQHF.

This clonotype was seen only a few times. The rearrangement joins TRBV6-5 to TRBJ2-7; D is unclear. Trimming left V 0 bases short and J 1 base short, with 7 bases between. This CDR3 is built from 14 residues. Germline CDR1 MNHEY, CDR2 SVGAGI. CDR3 sequence: CASSYSPASYEQYF. The CDR3 DNA follows: TGTGCCAGCAGTTACTCTCCGGCTTCCTACGAGCAGTACTTC.

V is TRBV7-2 and J is TRBJ2-7, with 9 bases that match TRBD1. The CDR3 is 15 residues long. CDR1 and CDR2 from the germline V gene are SGHTA and FQGNSA. J lost 2 bases, V lost 4 bases, and 6 bases had no gene match. The CDR3 DNA sequence: TGTGCCAGCAGCTCCCCGGACAGGGGAACCTACGAGCAGTACTTC. It is translated as CASSSPDRGTYEQYF.

The table lists this clonotype with many counts. V usage is TRBV12-3 or TRBV12-4 and J usage is TRBJ2-1; possibly TRBD2 for D (5 bases). The CDR3 length is 18 residues. V lost 5 bases, J lost 0 bases, and 20 bases lay in between. The CDR3 sequence is CASSPRIYTGTSYNEQFF. The CDR3, as DNA: TGTGCCAGCAGTCCCCGAATATACACGGGAACCTCCTACAATGAGCAGTTCTTC.

This chain links TRBV20-1 with TRBJ1-2; D gene unclear. The V gene's germline CDR1 is DFQATT and CDR2 SNEGSKA (reference sequence). This CDR3 contains 12 residues. Trimming took off 1 base at V and 4 bases at J, with 7 bases between the two ends. The DNA for the CDR3 is TGCAGTGCTAGAGTGCAGGCCTATGGCTACACCTTC. It yields the protein CSARVQAYGYTF.

The chain recombines TRBV5-1 with TRBJ2-7; D perhaps matches TRBD1 (5 bases). V was shortened by 0 bases and J by 0 bases, with 13 bases between the two germline ends. The CDR3 extends over 16 amino acids. Per the germline V gene, CDR1 is SGHRS and CDR2 is YFSETQ. The CDR3 DNA is TGCGCCAGCAGCTTGGCGGGTCAAAGGGGCTCCTACGAGCAGTACTTC. This encodes CASSLAGQRGSYEQYF. The full variable domain, in which reference TRBV5-1 and TRBJ2-7 provide the parts outside the CDR3, is KAGVTQTPRYLIKTRGQQVTLSCSPISGHRSVSWYQQTPGQGLQFLFEYFSETQRNKGNFPGRFSGRQFSNSRSEMNVSTLELGDSALYLCASSLAGQRGSYEQYFGPGTRLTVT.

The chain employs TRBV7-2 and TRBJ2-3; 7 nucleotides align to TRBD2. Germline values: CDR1 SGHTA, CDR2 FQGNSA. Germline trimming cut 3 bases from V and 4 bases from J; bases unmatched to any gene: 4. The CDR3 sequence is 14 residues long. The CDR3 protein is CASSLGGYADTQYF. CDR3 nucleotide sequence: TGTGCCAGCAGCTTGGGAGGGTACGCAGATACGCAGTATTTT. Complete variable domain (other parts from reference TRBV7-2 and TRBJ2-3): GAGVSQSPSNKVTEKGKDVELRCDPISGHTALYWYRQSLGQGLEFLIYFQGNSAPDKSGLPSDRFSAERTGGSVSTLTIQRTQQEDSAVYLCASSLGGYADTQYFGPGTRLTVL.

This chain connects TRBV20-1 to TRBJ1-1; TRBD1 matches at 7 bases. V trimming: 2 bases; J trimming: 4 bases; junction bases outside the gene matches: 7. CDR3 size: 14 residues. Germline V gives CDR1 DFQATT, CDR2 SNEGSKA (reference sequence). DNA of the CDR3: TGCAGTGCTAGAACCCACCCAGGGGGCACTGAAGCTTTCTTT. This sequence encodes CSARTHPGGTEAFF.

The CDR3 DNA reads as TGTGCCAGCAGTTTGCGTCAGGGTCAAGGCTACACCTTC. As protein: CASSLRQGQGYTF. This rearrangement joins TRBV28 to TRBJ1-2, with D perhaps matching TRBD1 (5 bases). Trimming removed 3 bases at V and 8 bases at J, with 13 bases between. Germline CDR1 reads MDHEN; CDR2 reads SYDVKM. This CDR3 is built from 13 residues.

In its sample, this clonotype was seen many times. J is TRBJ1-4 and V is TRBV5-1, with 8 bases fitting TRBD1. V was pared by 4 bases and J by 5 bases, with 4 bases of the junction left unmatched. CDR3 length: 14 amino acids. Germline lookup yields CDR1 SGHRS and CDR2 YFSETQ. CDR3 in DNA: TGCGCCAGCAGCCTGGACAGGGTCAATGAAAAACTGTTTTTT. Its protein product is CASSLDRVNEKLFF.